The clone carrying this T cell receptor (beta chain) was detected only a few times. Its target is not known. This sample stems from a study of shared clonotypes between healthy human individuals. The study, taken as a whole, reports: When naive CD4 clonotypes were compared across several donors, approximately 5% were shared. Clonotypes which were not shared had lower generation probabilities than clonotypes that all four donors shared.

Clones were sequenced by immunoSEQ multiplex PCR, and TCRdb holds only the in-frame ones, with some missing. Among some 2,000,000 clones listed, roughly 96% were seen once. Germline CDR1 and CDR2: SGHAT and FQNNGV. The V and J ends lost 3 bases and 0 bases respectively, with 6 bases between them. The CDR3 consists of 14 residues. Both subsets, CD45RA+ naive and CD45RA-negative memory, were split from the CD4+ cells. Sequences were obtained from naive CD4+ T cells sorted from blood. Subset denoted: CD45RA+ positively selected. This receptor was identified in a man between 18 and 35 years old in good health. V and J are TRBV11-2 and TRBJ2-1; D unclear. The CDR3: CASSFWSSYNEQFF. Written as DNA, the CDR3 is TGTGCCAGCAGCTTTTGGAGCTCCTACAATGAGCAGTTCTTC. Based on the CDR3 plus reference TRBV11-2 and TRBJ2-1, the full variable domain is EAGVAQSPRYKIIEKRQSVAFWCNPISGHATLYWYQQILGQGPKLLIQFQNNGVVDDSQLPKDRFSAERLKGVDSTLKIQPAKLEDSAVYLCASSFWSSYNEQFFGPGTRLTVL.